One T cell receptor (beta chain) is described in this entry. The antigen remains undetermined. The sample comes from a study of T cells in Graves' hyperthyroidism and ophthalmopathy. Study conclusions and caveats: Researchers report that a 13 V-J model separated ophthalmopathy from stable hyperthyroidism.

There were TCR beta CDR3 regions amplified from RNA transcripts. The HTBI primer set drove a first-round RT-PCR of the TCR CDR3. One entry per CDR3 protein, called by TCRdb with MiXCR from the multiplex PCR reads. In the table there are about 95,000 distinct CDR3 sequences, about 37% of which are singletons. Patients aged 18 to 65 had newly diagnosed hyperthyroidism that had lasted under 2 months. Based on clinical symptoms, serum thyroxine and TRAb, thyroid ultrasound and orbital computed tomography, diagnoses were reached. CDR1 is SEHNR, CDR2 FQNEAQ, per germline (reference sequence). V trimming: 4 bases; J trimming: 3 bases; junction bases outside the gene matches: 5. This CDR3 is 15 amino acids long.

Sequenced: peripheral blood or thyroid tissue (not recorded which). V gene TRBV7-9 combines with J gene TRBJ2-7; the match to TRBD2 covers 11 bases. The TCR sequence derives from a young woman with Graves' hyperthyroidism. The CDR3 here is CASSSVAGGVYEQYF. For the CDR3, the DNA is TGTGCCAGCAGCTCGGTAGCGGGAGGGGTCTACGAGCAGTACTTC.